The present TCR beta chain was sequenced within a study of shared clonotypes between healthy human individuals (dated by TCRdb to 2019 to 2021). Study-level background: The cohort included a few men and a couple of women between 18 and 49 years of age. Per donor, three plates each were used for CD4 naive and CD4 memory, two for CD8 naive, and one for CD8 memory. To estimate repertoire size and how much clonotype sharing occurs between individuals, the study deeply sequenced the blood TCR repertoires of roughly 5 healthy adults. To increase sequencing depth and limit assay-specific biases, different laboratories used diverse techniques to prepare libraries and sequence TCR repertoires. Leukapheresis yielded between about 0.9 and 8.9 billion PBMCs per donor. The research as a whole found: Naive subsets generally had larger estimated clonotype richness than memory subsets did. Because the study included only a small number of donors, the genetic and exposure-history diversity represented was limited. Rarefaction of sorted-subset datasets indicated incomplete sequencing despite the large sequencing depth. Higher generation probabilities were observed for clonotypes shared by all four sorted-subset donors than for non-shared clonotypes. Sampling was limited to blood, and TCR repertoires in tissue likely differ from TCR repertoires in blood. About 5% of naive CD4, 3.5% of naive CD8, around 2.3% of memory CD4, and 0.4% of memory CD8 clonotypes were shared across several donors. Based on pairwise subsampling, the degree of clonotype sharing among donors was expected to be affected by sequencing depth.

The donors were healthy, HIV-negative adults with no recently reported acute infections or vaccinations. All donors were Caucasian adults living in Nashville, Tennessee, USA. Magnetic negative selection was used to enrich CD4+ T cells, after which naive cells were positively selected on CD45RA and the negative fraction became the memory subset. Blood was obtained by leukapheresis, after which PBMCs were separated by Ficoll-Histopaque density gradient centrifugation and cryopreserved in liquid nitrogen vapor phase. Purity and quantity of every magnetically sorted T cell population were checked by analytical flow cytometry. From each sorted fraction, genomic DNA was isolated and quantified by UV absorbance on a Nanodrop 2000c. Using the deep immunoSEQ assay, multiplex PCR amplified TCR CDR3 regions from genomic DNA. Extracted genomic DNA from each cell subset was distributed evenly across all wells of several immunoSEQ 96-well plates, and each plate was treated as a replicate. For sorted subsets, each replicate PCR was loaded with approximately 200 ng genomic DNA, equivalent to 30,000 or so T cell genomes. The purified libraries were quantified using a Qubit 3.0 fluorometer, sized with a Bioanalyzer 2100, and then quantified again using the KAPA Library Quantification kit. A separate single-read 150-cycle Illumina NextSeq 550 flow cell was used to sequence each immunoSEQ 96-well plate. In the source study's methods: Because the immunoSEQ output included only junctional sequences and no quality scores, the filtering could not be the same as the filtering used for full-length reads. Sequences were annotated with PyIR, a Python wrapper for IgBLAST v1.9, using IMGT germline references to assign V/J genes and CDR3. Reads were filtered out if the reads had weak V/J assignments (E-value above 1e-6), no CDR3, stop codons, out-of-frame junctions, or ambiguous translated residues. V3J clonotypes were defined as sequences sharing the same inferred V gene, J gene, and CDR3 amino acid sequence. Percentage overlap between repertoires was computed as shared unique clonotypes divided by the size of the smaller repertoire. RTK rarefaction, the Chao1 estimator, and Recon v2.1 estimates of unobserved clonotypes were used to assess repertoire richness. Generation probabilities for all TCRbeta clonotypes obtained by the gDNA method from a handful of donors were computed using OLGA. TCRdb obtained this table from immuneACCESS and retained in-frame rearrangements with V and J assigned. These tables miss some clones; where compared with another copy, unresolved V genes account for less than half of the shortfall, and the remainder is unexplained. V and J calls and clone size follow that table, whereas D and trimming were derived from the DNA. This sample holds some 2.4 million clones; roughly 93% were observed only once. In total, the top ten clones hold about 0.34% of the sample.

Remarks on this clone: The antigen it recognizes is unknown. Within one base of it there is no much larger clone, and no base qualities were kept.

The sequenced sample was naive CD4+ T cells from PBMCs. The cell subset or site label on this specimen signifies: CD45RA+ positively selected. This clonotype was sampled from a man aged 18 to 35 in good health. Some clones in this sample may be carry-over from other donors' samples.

The nucleotide sequence is TGTGCCAGCAGCCGCTCTTATCGGAGGGGCACAGATACGCAGTATTTT. Its translation reads: CASSRSYRRGTDTQYF. The chain uses TRBV7-2 and TRBJ2-3, with TRBD2 perhaps the D gene, on 6 matching bases. The germline V gene sets CDR1 to SGHTA and CDR2 to FQGNSA. The cysteine opens and the phenylalanine closes a CDR3 of 16 amino acids. Only CDR3 DNA is held: 48 bases, read in frame from base 1. V and J are truncated by 5 bases and 1 base respectively, leaving an intervening sequence of 16 bases.